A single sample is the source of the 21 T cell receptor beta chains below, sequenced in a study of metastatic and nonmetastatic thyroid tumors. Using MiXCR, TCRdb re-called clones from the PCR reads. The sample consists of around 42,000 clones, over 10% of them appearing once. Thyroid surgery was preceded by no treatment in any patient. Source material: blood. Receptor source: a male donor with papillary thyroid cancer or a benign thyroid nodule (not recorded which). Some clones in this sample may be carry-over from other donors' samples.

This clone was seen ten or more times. Here the CDR3 reads CASSQGSLGNTGELFF. The CDR3 DNA reads TGTGCCAGCAGCCAAGGGTCCCTGGGGAACACCGGGGAGCTGTTTTTT. V is TRBV4-2 and J is TRBJ2-2; D is unresolved. Trimming left V 1 base short and J 1 base short, with 10 bases between. Germline loops: CDR1 LGHNA, CDR2 YNFKEQ. The CDR3 runs to 16 residues.

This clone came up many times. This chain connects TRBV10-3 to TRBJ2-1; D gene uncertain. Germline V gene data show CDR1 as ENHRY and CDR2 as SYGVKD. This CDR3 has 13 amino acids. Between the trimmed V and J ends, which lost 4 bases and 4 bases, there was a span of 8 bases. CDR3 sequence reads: CAISAVEYNEQFF. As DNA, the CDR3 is TGTGCCATCAGTGCGGTCGAGTACAATGAGCAGTTCTTC.

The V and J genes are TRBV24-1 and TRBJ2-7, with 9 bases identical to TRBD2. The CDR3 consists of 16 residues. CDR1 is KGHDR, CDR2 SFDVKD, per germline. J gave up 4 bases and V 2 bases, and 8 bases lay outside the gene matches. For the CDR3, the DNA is TGTGCCACCAGTGATTACGATAGCGGGGGCCATTACGAGCAGTACTTC. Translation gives CATSDYDSGGHYEQYF.

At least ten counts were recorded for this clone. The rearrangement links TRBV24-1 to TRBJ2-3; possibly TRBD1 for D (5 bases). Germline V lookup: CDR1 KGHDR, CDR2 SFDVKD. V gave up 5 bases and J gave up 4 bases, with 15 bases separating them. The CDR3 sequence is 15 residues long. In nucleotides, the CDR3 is TGTGCCACCAGTGGGCAGGGTGGGAAGGCAGATACGCAGTATTTT. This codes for CATSGQGGKADTQYF.

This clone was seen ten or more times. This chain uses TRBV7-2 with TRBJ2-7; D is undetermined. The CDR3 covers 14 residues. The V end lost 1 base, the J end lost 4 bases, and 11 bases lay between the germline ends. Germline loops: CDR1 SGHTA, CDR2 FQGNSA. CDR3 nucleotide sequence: TGTGCCAGCAGCTTAGACAGTTATAATTACGAGCAGTACTTC. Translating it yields CASSLDSYNYEQYF.

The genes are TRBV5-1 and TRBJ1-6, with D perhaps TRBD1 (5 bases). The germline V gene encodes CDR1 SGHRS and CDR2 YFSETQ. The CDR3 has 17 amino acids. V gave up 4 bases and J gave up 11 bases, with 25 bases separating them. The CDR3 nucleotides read TGCGCCAGCAGCCGAACCTCCGGGACGGAGGGGAATCCACCCCTCCACTTT. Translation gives CASSRTSGTEGNPPLHF.

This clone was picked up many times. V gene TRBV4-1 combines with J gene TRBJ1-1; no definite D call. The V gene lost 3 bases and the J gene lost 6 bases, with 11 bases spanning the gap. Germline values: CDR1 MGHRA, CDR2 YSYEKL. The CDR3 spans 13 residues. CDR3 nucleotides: TGCGCCAGCAGCCATACCGGTCGGCCTGAAGCTTTCTTT. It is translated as CASSHTGRPEAFF.

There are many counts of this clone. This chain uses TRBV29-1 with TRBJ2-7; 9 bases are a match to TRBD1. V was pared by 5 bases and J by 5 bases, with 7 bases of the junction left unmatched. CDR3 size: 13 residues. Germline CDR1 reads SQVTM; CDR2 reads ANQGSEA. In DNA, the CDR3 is TGCAGCGTTTCGGGACAGGGTGAACACGAGCAGTACTTC. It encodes CSVSGQGEHEQYF.

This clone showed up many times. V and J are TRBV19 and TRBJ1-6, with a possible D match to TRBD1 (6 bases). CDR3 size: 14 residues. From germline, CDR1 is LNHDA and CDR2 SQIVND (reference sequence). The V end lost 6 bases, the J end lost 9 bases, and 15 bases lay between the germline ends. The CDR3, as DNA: TGTGCCAGTAGCGCTGAACAGGGCTCTTCACCCCTCCACTTT. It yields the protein CASSAEQGSSPLHF.

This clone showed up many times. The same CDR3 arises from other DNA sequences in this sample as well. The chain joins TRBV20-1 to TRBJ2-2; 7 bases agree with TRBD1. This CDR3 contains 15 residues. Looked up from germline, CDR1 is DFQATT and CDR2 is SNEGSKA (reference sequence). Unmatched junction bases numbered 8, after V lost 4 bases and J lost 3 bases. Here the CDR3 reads CSANDRDSDTGELFF. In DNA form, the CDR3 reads TGCAGTGCTAACGACAGGGACAGTGACACCGGGGAGCTGTTTTTT.

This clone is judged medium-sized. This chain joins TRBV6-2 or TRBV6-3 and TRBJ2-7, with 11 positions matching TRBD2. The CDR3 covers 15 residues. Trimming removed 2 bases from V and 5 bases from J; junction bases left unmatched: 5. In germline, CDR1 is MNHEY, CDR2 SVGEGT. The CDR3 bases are TGTGCCAGCAGTTACGAACTAGCGGGAGCACACGAGCAGTACTTC. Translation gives CASSYELAGAHEQYF.

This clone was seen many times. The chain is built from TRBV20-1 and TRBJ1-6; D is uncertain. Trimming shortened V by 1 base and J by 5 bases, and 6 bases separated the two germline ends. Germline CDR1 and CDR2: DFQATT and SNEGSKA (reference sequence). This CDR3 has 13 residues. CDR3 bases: TGCAGTGCTAGAGCCGGGGATAATTCACCCCTCCACTTT. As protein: CSARAGDNSPLHF.

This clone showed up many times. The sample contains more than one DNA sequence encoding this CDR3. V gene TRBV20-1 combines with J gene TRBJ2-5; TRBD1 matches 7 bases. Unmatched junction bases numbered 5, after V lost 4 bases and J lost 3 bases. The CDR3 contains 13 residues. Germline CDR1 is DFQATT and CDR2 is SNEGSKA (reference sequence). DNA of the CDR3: TGCAGTGCTACTGGGACAGTAAAAGAGACCCAGTACTTC. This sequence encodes CSATGTVKETQYF.

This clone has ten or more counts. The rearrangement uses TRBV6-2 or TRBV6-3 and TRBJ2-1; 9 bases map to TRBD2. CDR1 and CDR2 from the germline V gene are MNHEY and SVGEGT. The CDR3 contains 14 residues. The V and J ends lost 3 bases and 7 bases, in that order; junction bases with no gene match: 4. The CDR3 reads CASSYSLAGNEQFF. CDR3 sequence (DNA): TGTGCCAGCAGTTATAGTCTAGCGGGAAATGAGCAGTTCTTC.

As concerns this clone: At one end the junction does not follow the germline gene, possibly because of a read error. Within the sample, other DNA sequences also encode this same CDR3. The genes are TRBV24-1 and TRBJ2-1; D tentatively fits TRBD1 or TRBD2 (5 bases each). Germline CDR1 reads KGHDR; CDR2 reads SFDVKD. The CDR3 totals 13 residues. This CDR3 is CATTPPRGNEQFF. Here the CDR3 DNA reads TGTGCCACCACCCCACCTCGGGGCAATGAGCAGTTCTTT.

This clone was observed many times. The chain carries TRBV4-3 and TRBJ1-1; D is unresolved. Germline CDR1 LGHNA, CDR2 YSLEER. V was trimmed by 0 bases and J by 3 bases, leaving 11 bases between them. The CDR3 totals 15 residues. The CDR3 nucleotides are TGCGCCAGCAGCCAAGATTCCGGGAGGGACACTGAAGCTTTCTTT. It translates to CASSQDSGRDTEAFF.

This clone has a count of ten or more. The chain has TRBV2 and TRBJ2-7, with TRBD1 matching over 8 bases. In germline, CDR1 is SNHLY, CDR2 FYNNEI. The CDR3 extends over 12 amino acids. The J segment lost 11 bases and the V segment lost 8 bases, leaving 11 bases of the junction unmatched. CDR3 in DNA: TGTGCCAGCCAAGGGTGGCCGGGACAGGAGTACTTC. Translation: CASQGWPGQEYF. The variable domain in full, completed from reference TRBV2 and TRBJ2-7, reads EPEVTQTPSHQVTQMGQEVILRCVPISNHLYFYWYRQILGQKVEFLVSFYNNEISEKSEIFDDQFSVERPDGSNFTLKIRSTKLEDSAMYFCASQGWPGQEYFGPGTRLTVT.

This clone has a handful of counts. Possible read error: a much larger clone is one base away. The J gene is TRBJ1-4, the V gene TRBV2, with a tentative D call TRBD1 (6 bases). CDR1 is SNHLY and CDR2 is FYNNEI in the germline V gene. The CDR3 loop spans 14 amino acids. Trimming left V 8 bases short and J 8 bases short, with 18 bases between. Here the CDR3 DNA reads TGTGCCAGCCCCGTGGGGGCGCGTTTAGAAAAACTGTTTTTT. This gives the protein CASPVGARLEKLFF.

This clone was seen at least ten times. The CDR3 nucleotides read TGTGCCGAGTTAGCCAAAAACATTCAGTACTTC. Amino acids: CAELAKNIQYF. This chain links TRBV28 with TRBJ2-4, with D unclear. Trimming left V 11 bases short and J 0 bases short, with 5 bases between. The CDR3 is 11 amino acids. Germline CDR1 reads MDHEN; CDR2 reads SYDVKM.

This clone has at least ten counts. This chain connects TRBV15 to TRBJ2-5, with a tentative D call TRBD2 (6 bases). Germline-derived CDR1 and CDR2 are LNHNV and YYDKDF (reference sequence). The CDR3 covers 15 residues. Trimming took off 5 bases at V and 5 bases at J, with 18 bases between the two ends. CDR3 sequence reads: CATSPEEGHGETQYF. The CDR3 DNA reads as TGTGCCACCAGCCCCGAGGAGGGCCACGGGGAGACCCAGTACTTC.

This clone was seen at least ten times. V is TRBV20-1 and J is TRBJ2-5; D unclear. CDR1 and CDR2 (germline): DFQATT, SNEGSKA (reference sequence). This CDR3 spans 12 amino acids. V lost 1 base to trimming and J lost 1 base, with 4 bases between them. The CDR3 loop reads CSARAGQETQYF. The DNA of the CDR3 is TGCAGTGCTAGAGCCGGCCAAGAGACCCAGTACTTC.